The 11 T cell receptor beta chains below come from one sample, sequenced in a study of T-cell reconstitution after alpha-beta-depleted transplantation in children. Unique molecular identifiers were built into the TCRbeta library. One entry per CDR3 protein, called by TCRdb with MiXCR from the PCR reads. The repertoire has roughly 200,000 distinct CDR3 sequences, roughly 7.5% of them found once; the top ten carry over 2.5%. The sample was PBMCs from the stem cell graft donor, taken from the stem cell graft. All receptors derive from a human donor who donated a stem cell graft to a child with Wiskott-Aldrich syndrome.

The table lists this clonotype with a few counts. The chain is built from TRBV4-3 and TRBJ2-7, with 9 nucleotides matching TRBD2. Unmatched junction bases numbered 6, after V lost 0 bases and J lost 3 bases. Germline CDR1 reads LGHNA; CDR2 reads YSLEER. This CDR3 is built from 16 residues. DNA of the CDR3: TGCGCCAGCAGCCAAGAGGCGGGAGGGCCTTTCTACGAGCAGTACTTC. Its translation is CASSQEAGGPFYEQYF.

This clonotype was picked up many times. The chain carries TRBV24-1 and TRBJ1-1; the D is unclear. Trimming pared 10 bases from V and 5 bases from J, leaving 16 bases between. The CDR3 extends over 13 amino acids. CDR1 and CDR2 (germline): KGHDR, SFDVKD. This CDR3 is CATLSALGTEAFF. The CDR3 nucleotides read TGTGCCACTTTAAGCGCCCTCGGGACTGAAGCTTTCTTT.

This clonotype came up many times. The chain carries TRBV5-1 and TRBJ2-2; 8 bases align to TRBD1. This CDR3 region has 16 residues. Germline trimming cut 3 bases from V and 1 base from J; bases unmatched to any gene: 5. The germline gives CDR1 SGHRS, CDR2 YFSETQ. This chain's CDR3 is CASSSAGTGNTGELFF. In DNA form, the CDR3 reads TGCGCCAGCAGCTCCGCCGGGACAGGGAACACCGGGGAGCTGTTTTTT.

The chain joins TRBV7-2 to TRBJ1-1; D is possibly TRBD1 (6 bases). Germline loops: CDR1 SGHTA, CDR2 FQGNSA. The CDR3 has 17 residues. V lost 2 bases and J 2 bases, leaving 18 bases between the germline ends. CDR3 in amino acids: CASSLSGASTVNTEAFF. The CDR3 DNA is TGTGCCAGCAGCTTATCGGGGGCGTCAACCGTAAACACTGAAGCTTTCTTT.

This clonotype was found many times. The chain joins TRBV10-2 to TRBJ2-3; TRBD1 agrees at 7 bases. V dropped 5 bases and J dropped 1; count of bases not matched to a gene: 9. This CDR3 is built from 16 residues. Germline CDR1 is WSHSY and CDR2 is SAAADI. For the CDR3, the DNA is TGCGCCAGCAGTTCTACAGGGGTCCTTGGCACAGATACGCAGTATTTT. This gives the protein CASSSTGVLGTDTQYF.

The CDR3 spells CASSPRLAGAPPGELFF. The CDR3 bases are TGTGCCAGCAGTCCCCGGCTAGCGGGGGCCCCACCCGGGGAGCTGTTTTTT. The chain uses TRBV27 and TRBJ2-2, with TRBD2 identical over 10 bases. CDR1 and CDR2 from the germline V gene are MNHEY and SMNVEV (reference sequence). V dropped 5 bases and J dropped 6; count of bases not matched to a gene: 12. The CDR3 is made up of 17 amino acids.

This clonotype was picked up many times. V gene TRBV25-1 combines with J gene TRBJ1-6; TRBD1 matches at 11 bases. Trimming at V came to 3 bases and at J to 14 bases, leaving 6 bases not matched to a gene. The CDR3 totals 14 residues. Germline V CDR1 and CDR2: MGHDK, SYGVNS. CDR3 bases: TGTGCCAGCAGTGACCAGGACAGGGGGCGAACCCTCCACTTT. It translates to CASSDQDRGRTLHF.

This clonotype was seen repeatedly, ten times or more. CDR3 amino acids: CASSYSISGRTEAFF. CDR3 DNA sequence: TGTGCCAGCAGTTACTCGATCAGCGGCAGGACTGAAGCTTTCTTT. V and J are TRBV6-2 or TRBV6-3 and TRBJ1-1; D is unresolved. V gave up 0 bases and J gave up 5 bases, with 13 bases separating them. The CDR3 runs to 15 residues. Germline CDR1 and CDR2: MNHEY and SVGEGT.

The table lists this clonotype with a few counts. The genes are TRBV5-4 and TRBJ2-5; maybe TRBD2 (6 bases). CDR1 and CDR2 from the germline V gene are SGHNT and YYREEE (reference sequence). CDR3 length: 16 residues. V was trimmed by 0 bases and J by 4 bases, leaving 16 bases between them. The DNA of the CDR3 is TGTGCCAGCAGCTTGGTGTTGGGACTGGGGAGAGAGACCCAGTACTTC. Amino acids: CASSLVLGLGRETQYF. Combining the CDR3 with reference TRBV5-4 and TRBJ2-5 gives the whole variable domain ETGVTQSPTHLIKTRGQQVTLRCSSQSGHNTVSWYQQALGQGPQFIFQYYREEENGRGNFPPRFSGLQFPNYSSELNVNALELDDSALYLCASSLVLGLGRETQYFGPGTRLLVL.

This clonotype was counted between two and nine times. V gene TRBV4-1 combines with J gene TRBJ2-2; 7 bases match TRBD2. The V gene end was trimmed by 4 bases and the J gene end by 3 bases; junction bases not matched to a gene: 8. Germline-derived CDR1 and CDR2 are MGHRA and YSYEKL. This CDR3 comprises 16 residues. CDR3 nucleotide sequence: TGCGCCAGCAGCCCGAGATGGGGGGGATACACCGGGGAGCTGTTTTTT. Its protein product is CASSPRWGGYTGELFF.

This clonotype has at least ten counts. This chain joins TRBV18 and TRBJ2-6; 10 nucleotides agree with TRBD1. The ends lost 2 bases at V and 4 bases at J; junction bases unmatched: 5. The CDR3 loop spans 17 amino acids. Germline V gives CDR1 KGHSH, CDR2 LQKENI. The CDR3 sequence is CASSPRQGATGANVLTF. CDR3 coding DNA: TGTGCCAGCTCACCAAGACAGGGGGCTACAGGGGCCAACGTCCTGACTTTC.